This T cell receptor (beta chain) was recorded in a study of blood T cell repertoires in COVID-19. Looking at the study overall: Specimens from acute and convalescent COVID-19 originated in the United States, Italy and Spain. T cells, B-cell-depleted T cells, or PBMCs supplied cDNA or gDNA.

Patients from Seattle were sampled longitudinally, starting during active infection. The CDR3 totals 16 residues. The J segment lost 2 bases and the V segment lost 0 bases, leaving 4 bases of the junction unmatched. Germline assignment: CDR1 SGHRS and CDR2 YFSETQ. Original processing methods: Amplification with reference gene primers provided the estimates of nucleated cell counts. Some clones are missing from TCRdb's copy, which holds only in-frame ones; the method was immunoSEQ multiplex PCR. The DNA gave D and trimming, while V, J and clone size come from that table. The data show a few hundred thousand clones, roughly 90% seen once.

The genes are TRBV5-1 and TRBJ1-3; the match to TRBD1 covers 8 bases. Sample: peripheral blood. The clonotype comes from a woman aged 55-70 years with COVID-19, enrolled during active disease. CDR3 in amino acids: CASSLDRTGTGNTIYF. The CDR3 DNA follows: TGCGCCAGCAGCTTGGATCGGACAGGGACTGGAAACACCATATATTTT.